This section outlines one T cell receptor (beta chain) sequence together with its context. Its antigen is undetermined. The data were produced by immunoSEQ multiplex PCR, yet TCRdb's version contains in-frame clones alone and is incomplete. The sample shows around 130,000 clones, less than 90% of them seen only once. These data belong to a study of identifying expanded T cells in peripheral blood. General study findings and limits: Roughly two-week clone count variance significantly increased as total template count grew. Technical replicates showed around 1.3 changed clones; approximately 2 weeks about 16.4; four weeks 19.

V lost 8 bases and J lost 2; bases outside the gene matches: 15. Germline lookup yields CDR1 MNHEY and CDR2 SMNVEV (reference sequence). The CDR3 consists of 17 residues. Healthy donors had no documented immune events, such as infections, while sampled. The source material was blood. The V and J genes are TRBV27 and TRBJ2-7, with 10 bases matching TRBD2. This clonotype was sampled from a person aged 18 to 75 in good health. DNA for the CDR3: TGTGCCAGCGGTCAGGGGGCGACTAGCGGGTTAACCTACGAGCAGTACTTC. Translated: CASGQGATSGLTYEQYF.